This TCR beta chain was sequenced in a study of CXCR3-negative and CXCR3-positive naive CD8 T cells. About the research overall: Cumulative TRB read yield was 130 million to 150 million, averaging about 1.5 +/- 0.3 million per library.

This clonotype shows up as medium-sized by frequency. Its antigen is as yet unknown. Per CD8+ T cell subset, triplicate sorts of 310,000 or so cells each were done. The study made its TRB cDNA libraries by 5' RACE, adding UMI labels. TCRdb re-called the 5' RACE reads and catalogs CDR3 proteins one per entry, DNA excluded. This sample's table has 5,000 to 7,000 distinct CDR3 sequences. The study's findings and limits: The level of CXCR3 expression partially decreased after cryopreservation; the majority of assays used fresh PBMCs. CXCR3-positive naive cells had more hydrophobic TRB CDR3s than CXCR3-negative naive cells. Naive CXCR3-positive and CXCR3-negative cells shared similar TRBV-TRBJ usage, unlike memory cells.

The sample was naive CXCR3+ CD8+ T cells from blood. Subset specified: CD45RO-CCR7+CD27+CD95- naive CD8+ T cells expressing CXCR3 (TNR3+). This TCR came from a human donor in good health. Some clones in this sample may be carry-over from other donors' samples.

The CDR3 sequence is CASSLGFQETQYF. V usage is TRBV13 and J usage is TRBJ2-5. CDR3 length equals 13 residues. Germline V gene data show CDR1 as PRHDT and CDR2 as FYEKMQ (reference sequence).